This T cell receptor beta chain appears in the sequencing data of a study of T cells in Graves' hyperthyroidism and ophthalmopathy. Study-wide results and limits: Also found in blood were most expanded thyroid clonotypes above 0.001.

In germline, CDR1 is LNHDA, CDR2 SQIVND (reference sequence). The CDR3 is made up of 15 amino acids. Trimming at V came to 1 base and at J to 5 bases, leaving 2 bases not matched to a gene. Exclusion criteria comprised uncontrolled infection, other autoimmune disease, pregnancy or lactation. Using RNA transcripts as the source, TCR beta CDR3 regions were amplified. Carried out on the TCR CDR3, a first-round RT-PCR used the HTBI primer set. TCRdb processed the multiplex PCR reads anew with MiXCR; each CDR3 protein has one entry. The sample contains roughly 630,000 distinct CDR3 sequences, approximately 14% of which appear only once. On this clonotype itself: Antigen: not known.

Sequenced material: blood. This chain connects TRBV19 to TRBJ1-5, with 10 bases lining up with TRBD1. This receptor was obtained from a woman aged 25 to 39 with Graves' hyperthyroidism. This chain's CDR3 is CASSIGDRGHQPQHF. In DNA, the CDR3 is TGTGCCAGTAGTATAGGGGACAGGGGTCATCAGCCCCAGCATTTT.